The 15 T cell receptor beta chains below all came from one sample that was sequenced in a study of T cell clusters in autoimmune cytopenias. TRB amplification used approximately 250 ng of peripheral blood genomic DNA. One tube held mixed TRB-A and TRB-B primer pools for touch-down PCR. TCRdb reanalyzed the multiplex PCR reads, giving one entry per CDR3 protein sequence and no DNA. This listing includes under 8,500 distinct CDR3 sequences. The same specimen was also included in a second study, on T cell repertoires in aging, cancer and after chemotherapy.

The sequenced sample consisted of peripheral blood. The source of these receptors is a human donor in good health.

This chain links TRBV6-2 or TRBV6-3 with TRBJ2-7; the D gene TCRdb calls, TRBD1, cannot be checked with no DNA. From germline, CDR1 is MNHEY and CDR2 SVGEGT. The CDR3 runs 14 residues. CDR3 region: CASSWTLGGSEQYF.

J is TRBJ2-5 and V is TRBV18. The CDR3 is 12 residues long. The germline V gene encodes CDR1 KGHSH and CDR2 LQKENI. The CDR3 loop reads CASSPRFGTQYF.

This clonotype is called medium-sized based on its frequency. This chain connects TRBV29-1 to TRBJ1-1. The CDR3 length is 13 residues. CDR1 and CDR2 (germline): SQVTM, ANQGSEA. CDR3 in amino acids: CSVGVIMNTEAFF. The complete variable domain, with remaining parts taken from reference TRBV29-1 and TRBJ1-1, reads SAVISQKPSRDICQRGTSLTIQCQVDSQVTMMFWYRQQPGQSLTLIATANQGSEATYESGFVIDKFPISRPNLTFSTLTVSNMSPEDSSIYLCSVGVIMNTEAFFGQGTRLTVV.

V and J are TRBV6-2 or TRBV6-3 and TRBJ2-3; without DNA, the TCRdb call of TRBD1 cannot be checked. The germline V gene has CDR1 MNHEY and CDR2 SVGEGT. This CDR3 is 16 amino acids long. CDR3 region: CASMSTGLGRSDTQYF.

This rearrangement joins TRBV6-6 to TRBJ2-1; TCRdb outputs TRBD2, but without DNA this stays unchecked. The length of the CDR3 is 17 residues. The V gene's germline CDR1 is MNHNY and CDR2 SVGAGI (reference sequence). This CDR3 reads CASSYSGLAGGQNEQFF.

This chain links TRBV6-5 with TRBJ1-2. The CDR3 sequence is 14 residues long. CDR1 and CDR2 from the germline V gene are MNHEY and SVGAGI. The CDR3 sequence is CASSYEVESLRYTF.

Considering frequency, this clonotype is medium-sized (0.01 to 0.1%). This chain uses TRBV5-5 with TRBJ2-1; TCRdb designates TRBD2, a call that cannot be tested without DNA. The CDR3 length is 16 residues. The V gene's germline CDR1 is SGHKS and CDR2 YYEKEE (reference sequence). This CDR3 reads CASSFAGTSGNNEQFF. Combining the CDR3 with reference TRBV5-5 and TRBJ2-1 gives the whole variable domain DAGVTQSPTHLIKTRGQQVTLRCSPISGHKSVSWYQQVLGQGPQFIFQYYEKEERGRGNFPDRFSARQFPNYSSELNVNALLLGDSALYLCASSFAGTSGNNEQFFGPGTRLTVL.

By frequency, this clonotype is medium-sized. This rearrangement joins TRBV30 to TRBJ2-7; lacking DNA, the TRBD1 call made by TCRdb goes unchecked. The CDR3 has 13 amino acids. Germline V lookup: CDR1 GTSNPN, CDR2 SVGIG (reference sequence). CDR3 in amino acids: CAWSVSRSGEQYF.

V is TRBV19 and J is TRBJ1-1. Germline CDR1 and CDR2: LNHDA and SQIVND (reference sequence). The CDR3 contains 17 residues. Here the CDR3 reads CASSIASVRGRDTEAFF.

The rearrangement joins TRBV19 to TRBJ1-1; TCRdb calls TRBD1, which cannot be checked without DNA. Germline V gene lookup returns CDR1 LNHDA and CDR2 SQIVND (reference sequence). This CDR3 region has 13 residues. The CDR3 spells CASTQSHPRGAFF.

The chain employs TRBV14 and TRBJ2-3; as DNA is missing, the TRBD1 call by TCRdb cannot be tested. Germline-derived CDR1 and CDR2 are SGHDN and FVKESK. The CDR3 spans 14 residues. The CDR3 here is CASRRTGGTDTQYF.

V is TRBV5-6 and J is TRBJ1-1. This CDR3 comprises 13 residues. Germline loops: CDR1 SGHDT, CDR2 YYEEEE. The CDR3 region is CASSPGRYTEAFF.

This clonotype is labeled medium-sized based on frequency. The rearrangement joins TRBV6-5 to TRBJ2-3. CDR3 length: 15 amino acids. The germline V gene has CDR1 MNHEY and CDR2 SVGAGI. This chain's CDR3 is CASSYGRSFTDTQYF.

By frequency, this clonotype registers medium-sized (0.01 to 0.1%). This chain uses TRBV19 with TRBJ2-7. Germline V lookup: CDR1 LNHDA, CDR2 SQIVND (reference sequence). The CDR3 loop spans 13 amino acids. This CDR3 is CASSIGRSYEQYF.

This clonotype is deemed medium-sized by its frequency. CDR3 region: CASSGAATNEKLFF. The chain uses TRBV19 and TRBJ1-4; TCRdb designates TRBD1, a call that cannot be tested without DNA. CDR1 is LNHDA, CDR2 SQIVND, per germline (reference sequence). CDR3 length: 14 residues.